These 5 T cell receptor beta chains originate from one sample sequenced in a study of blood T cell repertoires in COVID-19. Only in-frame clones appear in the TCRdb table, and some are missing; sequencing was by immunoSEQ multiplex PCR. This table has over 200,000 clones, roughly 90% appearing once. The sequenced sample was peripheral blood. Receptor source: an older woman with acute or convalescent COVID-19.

The CDR3 here is CASSRTDRVQPQHF. The CDR3 nucleotides are TGTGCCAGCAGTCGCACGGACAGGGTTCAGCCCCAGCATTTT. The gene calls are TRBV28 and TRBJ1-5, with TRBD1 matching 8 bases. CDR3 length: 14 residues. CDR1 and CDR2 from the germline V gene are MDHEN and SYDVKM. The V segment lost 5 bases and the J segment 6 bases; nucleotides outside the gene matches: 6.

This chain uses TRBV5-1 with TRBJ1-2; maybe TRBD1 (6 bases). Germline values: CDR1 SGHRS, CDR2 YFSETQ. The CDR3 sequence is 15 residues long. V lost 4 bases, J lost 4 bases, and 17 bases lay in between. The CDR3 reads CASSPLPGQSYGYTF. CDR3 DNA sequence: TGCGCCAGCAGCCCCCTCCCGGGACAAAGCTATGGCTACACCTTC.

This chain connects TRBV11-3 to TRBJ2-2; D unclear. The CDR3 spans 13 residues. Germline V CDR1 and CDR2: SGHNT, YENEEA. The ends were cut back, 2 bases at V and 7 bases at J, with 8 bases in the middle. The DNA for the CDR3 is TGTGCCAGCAGCTTATATCGCGGCGGGGAGCTGTTTTTT. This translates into CASSLYRGGELFF.

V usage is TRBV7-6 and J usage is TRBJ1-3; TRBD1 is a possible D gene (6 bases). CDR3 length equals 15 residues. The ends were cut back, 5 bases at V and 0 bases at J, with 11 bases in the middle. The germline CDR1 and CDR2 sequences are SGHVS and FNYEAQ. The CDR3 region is CASSRRTVSGNTIYF. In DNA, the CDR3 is TGTGCCAGCAGCCGACGGACAGTCTCTGGAAACACCATATATTTT.

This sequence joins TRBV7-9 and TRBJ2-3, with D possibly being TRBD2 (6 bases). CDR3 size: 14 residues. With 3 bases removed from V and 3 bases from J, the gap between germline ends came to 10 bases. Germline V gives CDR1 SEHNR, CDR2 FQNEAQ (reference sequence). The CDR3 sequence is CASSFDRGTDTQYF. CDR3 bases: TGTGCCAGCAGCTTCGACCGGGGGACAGATACGCAGTATTTT.